A single sample is the source of the 30 T cell receptor beta chains below, sequenced in a study of T cells in localized non-small cell lung cancer. Assay: immunoSEQ multiplex PCR; the TCRdb copy retains only in-frame clones and omits some. This table holds about 54,000 clones, approximately 83% found once. Sequences were derived from peripheral blood, sampled before any cancer treatment. The receptor source for this set is a female donor over 55 with stage II squamous cell lung carcinoma.

In DNA form, the CDR3 reads TGTGCCAGCAGTTTGTCGGGGCCCCAGAGCACTGAAGCTTTCTTT. Translating gives CASSLSGPQSTEAFF. The chain employs TRBV28 and TRBJ1-1; possibly TRBD1 for D (5 bases). The CDR3 contains 15 residues. V gave up 3 bases and J gave up 4 bases, with 15 bases separating them. Germline V gene lookup returns CDR1 MDHEN and CDR2 SYDVKM.

The J gene is TRBJ1-1, the V gene TRBV12-5; D remains ambiguous. CDR3 length: 14 amino acids. V gave up 4 bases and J gave up 0 bases, with 9 bases separating them. Germline CDR1 and CDR2: LGHNT and FRNRAP. CDR3 sequence reads: CASGWGVMNTEAFF. In DNA form, the CDR3 reads TGTGCTAGTGGTTGGGGTGTGATGAACACTGAAGCTTTCTTT.

V gene TRBV27 combines with J gene TRBJ2-5; D not resolved. The CDR3 consists of 14 residues. Germline V gene lookup returns CDR1 MNHEY and CDR2 SMNVEV (reference sequence). Trimming cost V 4 bases and J 5 bases, with 14 bases left between them. The CDR3 is CASSSRAVRETQYF. The DNA for the CDR3 is TGTGCCAGCAGTTCAAGGGCAGTACGGGAGACCCAGTACTTC.

This chain links TRBV2 with TRBJ1-6, with D perhaps TRBD1 (5 bases). V was clipped by 5 bases and J by 8 bases, with 13 bases between them. CDR1 is SNHLY and CDR2 is FYNNEI in the germline V gene. The length of the CDR3 is 14 residues. Written as DNA, the CDR3 is TGTGCCAGCAGTTCCCAGGGTCTATATTCACCCCTCCACTTT. Protein sequence: CASSSQGLYSPLHF.

J is TRBJ2-3 and V is TRBV5-6; 9 bases line up with TRBD1. This CDR3 is 15 amino acids long. V was clipped by 3 bases and J by 4 bases; unmatched bases: 6. CDR1 SGHDT and CDR2 YYEEEE come from the germline V gene. CDR3 residues: CASSWGTGSADTQYF. The CDR3 region has the DNA TGTGCCAGCAGCTGGGGGACAGGGTCGGCAGATACGCAGTATTTT. The whole variable domain, filled in from reference TRBV5-6 and TRBJ2-3, reads DAGVTQSPTHLIKTRGQQVTLRCSPKSGHDTVSWYQQALGQGPQFIFQYYEEEERQRGNFPDRFSGHQFPNYSSELNVNALLLGDSALYLCASSWGTGSADTQYFGPGTRLTVL.

The chain employs TRBV18 and TRBJ2-1; tentatively, D is TRBD1 (6 bases). Germline CDR1 is KGHSH and CDR2 is LQKENI. The CDR3 runs to 17 residues. V lost 0 bases and J lost 2, with 14 bases in between. CDR3 amino acids: CASSPPEGQGPYNEQFF. CDR3 in DNA: TGTGCCAGCTCACCACCCGAGGGGCAGGGGCCCTACAATGAGCAGTTCTTC.

The V and J genes are TRBV6-5 and TRBJ2-7, with 7 bases that match TRBD2. There are 12 residues in the CDR3. J gave up 4 bases and V 6 bases, and 3 bases lay outside the gene matches. In germline, CDR1 is MNHEY, CDR2 SVGAGI. The CDR3 reads CASSPGGYEQYF. CDR3 in DNA: TGTGCCAGCAGCCCGGGGGGTTACGAGCAGTACTTC.

This clone came up a few times. The chain employs TRBV7-2 and TRBJ1-4; D unclear. V was cut by 0 bases and J by 0 bases, with 2 bases left in between. CDR3 length: 14 amino acids. CDR1 is SGHTA, CDR2 FQGNSA, per germline. The CDR3 reads CASSLAATNEKLFF. As DNA, the CDR3 is TGTGCCAGCAGCTTAGCTGCAACTAATGAAAAACTGTTTTTT.

This chain joins TRBV6-5 and TRBJ2-1; the D is unclear. This CDR3 has 11 amino acids. Germline CDR1 MNHEY, CDR2 SVGAGI. V was trimmed by 7 bases and J by 7 bases, leaving 8 bases between them. This chain's CDR3 is CASMGKNEQFF. The DNA of the CDR3 is TGTGCCAGCATGGGGAAAAATGAGCAGTTCTTC.

Here the CDR3 reads CASNGHNTEAFF. Here the CDR3 DNA reads TGTGCCAGTAACGGACACAACACTGAAGCTTTCTTT. This chain connects TRBV19 to TRBJ1-1, with D perhaps matching TRBD1 (5 bases). V lost 7 bases to trimming and J lost 2 bases, with 8 bases between them. This CDR3 is built from 12 residues. In germline, CDR1 is LNHDA, CDR2 SQIVND (reference sequence).

This chain joins TRBV10-3 and TRBJ2-3; 7 nucleotides line up with TRBD2. V was pared by 8 bases and J by 1 base, with 3 bases of the junction left unmatched. The CDR3 is 13 amino acids. Per the germline V gene, CDR1 is ENHRY and CDR2 is SYGVKD. The CDR3 DNA is TGTGCCATCGGGAGGGCGGGCACAGATACGCAGTATTTT. Its protein product is CAIGRAGTDTQYF.

This clone turned up a few times. The chain carries TRBV25-1 and TRBJ2-7; D is undetermined. The CDR3 covers 18 residues. Per germline, CDR1 MGHDK and CDR2 SYGVNS. V was cut by 5 bases and J by 4 bases, with 27 bases left in between. The chain's CDR3 is CASSPFKPYSGSNYEQYF. The CDR3 region has the DNA TGTGCCAGCAGTCCCTTTAAACCGTATTCCGGGTCTAATTACGAGCAGTACTTC.

V is TRBV19 and J is TRBJ1-1, with 8 bases lining up with TRBD1. J was trimmed by 5 bases and V by 4 bases; bases with no gene match: 9. The CDR3 is made up of 15 amino acids. Germline V gene data show CDR1 as LNHDA and CDR2 as SQIVND (reference sequence). CDR3 nucleotide sequence: TGTGCCAGTAGTACCCTTGGACAGGGTGAGACTGAAGCTTTCTTT. Protein: CASSTLGQGETEAFF.

V and J are TRBV7-2 and TRBJ2-6; D gene unclear. V was cut by 1 base and J by 0 bases, with 4 bases left in between. From germline, CDR1 is SGHTA and CDR2 FQGNSA. The CDR3 totals 15 residues. The CDR3 loop reads CASSLGLSGANVLTF. The CDR3 DNA reads TGTGCCAGCAGCTTAGGCCTCTCTGGGGCCAACGTCCTGACTTTC.

The chain employs TRBV6-4 and TRBJ2-2; 8 bases align to TRBD1. There are 16 residues in the CDR3. Germline V lookup: CDR1 MRHNA, CDR2 SNTAGT. V lost 7 bases and J lost 6; bases outside the gene matches: 13. CDR3 DNA sequence: TGTGCCAGCATTCTGACAGGGGTGGGGTGCGCCGGGGAGCTGTTTTTT. Translated: CASILTGVGCAGELFF.

This clone has a handful of counts. The CDR3 loop reads CASSLAPADTQYF. The CDR3 bases are TGTGCCAGCAGCTTAGCCCCCGCAGATACGCAGTATTTT. V is TRBV7-2 and J is TRBJ2-3; D uncertain. Trimming stripped 0 bases from V and 4 bases from J, with 5 bases between. The CDR3 totals 13 residues. CDR1 SGHTA and CDR2 FQGNSA come from the germline V gene.

This chain links TRBV11-2 with TRBJ1-4, with 7 bases lining up with TRBD1. Trimming at V came to 1 base and at J to 8 bases, leaving 10 bases not matched to a gene. Germline V CDR1 and CDR2: SGHAT, FQNNGV. This CDR3 contains 16 residues. CDR3 protein: CASSLVTGSNLEKLFF. The CDR3 DNA reads TGTGCCAGCAGCTTAGTGACAGGGTCCAATCTAGAAAAACTGTTTTTT.

The chain carries TRBV5-4 and TRBJ2-1; 10 nucleotides align to TRBD1. The CDR3 length is 16 residues. V lost 0 bases and J lost 0; bases outside the gene matches: 0. Per the germline V gene, CDR1 is SGHNT and CDR2 is YYREEE (reference sequence). For the CDR3, the DNA is TGTGCCAGCAGCTTGGGACAGGGGGCCTCCTACAATGAGCAGTTCTTC. As protein: CASSLGQGASYNEQFF.

This clone came up a few times. This rearrangement joins TRBV29-1 to TRBJ1-1, with D unresolved. Germline CDR1 and CDR2: SQVTM and ANQGSEA. V dropped 6 bases and J dropped 6 bases, with 14 bases sitting between them. The CDR3 is 12 amino acids. CDR3 in DNA: TGCAGCGTCCTTCCAACAGCCGCTGAAGCTTTCTTT. Its translation is CSVLPTAAEAFF.

V gene TRBV7-9 combines with J gene TRBJ2-3; TRBD1 or TRBD2 may be the D gene (5 bases each). Germline assignment: CDR1 SEHNR and CDR2 FQNEAQ (reference sequence). With 2 bases removed from V and 6 bases from J, the gap between germline ends came to 15 bases. The CDR3 spans 15 residues. This CDR3 reads CASSLSHGAQDTQYF. The CDR3 bases are TGTGCCAGCAGCTTATCCCACGGGGCTCAGGATACGCAGTATTTT.

The V and J genes are TRBV2 and TRBJ2-6; possibly TRBD2 for D (5 bases). Germline V gives CDR1 SNHLY, CDR2 FYNNEI. Trimming took 8 bases from V and 0 from J, leaving 14 bases between them. This CDR3 is 16 amino acids long. CDR3 protein: CASYAGLSSGANVLTF. The CDR3 coding sequence is TGTGCCAGCTATGCGGGCCTCAGCTCTGGGGCCAACGTCCTGACTTTC.

The rearrangement joins TRBV7-8 to TRBJ2-7; 7 positions agree with TRBD2. The CDR3 sequence is 15 residues long. Germline trimming cut 0 bases from V and 0 bases from J; bases unmatched to any gene: 2. The V gene's germline CDR1 is SGHVS and CDR2 FQNEAQ. The CDR3 region has the DNA TGTGCCAGCAGCTTAGCCCGCGGGAGCTCCTACGAGCAGTACTTC. Translation gives CASSLARGSSYEQYF. Supplemented by reference TRBV7-8 and TRBJ2-7, the full variable domain reads GAGVSQSPRYKVAKRGQDVALRCDPISGHVSLFWYQQALGQGPEFLTYFQNEAQLDKSGLPSDRFFAERPEGSVSTLKIQRTQQEDSAVYLCASSLARGSSYEQYFGPGTRLTVT.

J is TRBJ1-2 and V is TRBV5-8; 10 bases fit TRBD1. Trimming at V came to 2 bases and at J to 7 bases, leaving 8 bases not matched to a gene. CDR1 SGHTS and CDR2 YDEGEE come from the germline V gene. The CDR3 extends over 15 amino acids. The CDR3 loop reads CASSFDRGLSAGYTF. CDR3 in DNA: TGTGCCAGCAGCTTCGACAGGGGGCTTTCAGCTGGCTACACCTTC. Supplemented by reference TRBV5-8 and TRBJ1-2, the full variable domain reads EAGVTQSPTHLIKTRGQQATLRCSPISGHTSVYWYQQALGLGLQFLLWYDEGEERNRGNFPPRFSGRQFPNYSSELNVNALELEDSALYLCASSFDRGLSAGYTFGSGTRLTVV.

The chain links TRBV6-1 to TRBJ2-7, with 7 bases lining up with TRBD1. With 7 bases clipped from V and 3 bases from J, the junction kept 6 bases outside the gene matches. Germline assignment: CDR1 MNHNS and CDR2 SASEGT. This CDR3 is 13 amino acids long. CDR3 DNA: TGTGCCAGCACTGGGACAGCAGACTACGAGCAGTACTTC. As protein: CASTGTADYEQYF.

This rearrangement joins TRBV19 to TRBJ1-3, with D uncertain. Germline CDR1 LNHDA, CDR2 SQIVND (reference sequence). Trimming shortened V by 6 bases and J by 4 bases, and 13 bases separated the two germline ends. The CDR3 runs 14 residues. The CDR3, as DNA: TGTGCCAGTAGACGAGAGGGTTCCGGAAACACCATATATTTT. This translates into CASRREGSGNTIYF.

The chain couples TRBV7-2 to TRBJ2-5; D is ambiguous. Trimming left V 1 base short and J 2 bases short, with 11 bases between. The germline V gene encodes CDR1 SGHTA and CDR2 FQGNSA. This CDR3 contains 15 residues. In DNA, the CDR3 is TGTGCCAGCAGCTTAGGCGGCTCGGTACAAGAGACCCAGTACTTC. It codes for CASSLGGSVQETQYF.

This clone appeared once. This chain joins TRBV13 and TRBJ1-2; D is ambiguous. Germline CDR1 PRHDT, CDR2 FYEKMQ (reference sequence). The CDR3 length is 13 residues. V lost 4 bases to trimming and J lost 5 bases, with 11 bases between them. The CDR3 nucleotides are TGTGCCAGCAGCTGGCGGGCGGGATATGGCTACACCTTC. Residues: CASSWRAGYGYTF.

This clone appeared a few times. The chain employs TRBV19 and TRBJ1-1; D is unresolved. The CDR3 covers 14 residues. Looked up from germline, CDR1 is LNHDA and CDR2 is SQIVND (reference sequence). V was clipped by 3 bases and J by 5 bases, with 13 bases between them. The CDR3 sequence is CASSIVGMRTEAFF. DNA of the CDR3: TGTGCCAGTAGTATTGTGGGTATGAGGACTGAAGCTTTCTTT.

The chain recombines TRBV19 with TRBJ1-5; possibly TRBD1 for D (5 bases). The V and J ends lost 2 bases and 10 bases respectively, with 15 bases between them. Germline V gives CDR1 LNHDA, CDR2 SQIVND (reference sequence). The CDR3 totals 14 residues. This CDR3 reads CASSIPPAGPPQHF. The CDR3 coding sequence is TGTGCCAGTAGTATACCCCCCGCGGGGCCTCCCCAGCATTTT.

This clone was observed once. The CDR3 DNA reads TGCGCCAGCAGCCGAATAGCGGGGAGGGATACGCAGTATTTT. Translation: CASSRIAGRDTQYF. V usage is TRBV4-1 and J usage is TRBJ2-3; 8 positions agree with TRBD2. The ends lost 4 bases at V and 6 bases at J; junction bases unmatched: 6. The CDR3 sequence is 14 residues long. Per germline, CDR1 MGHRA and CDR2 YSYEKL.